A selection of T cell receptor beta chains follows, all from one sample in a study of blood T cells in healthy people across ages. TCRdb re-called the 5' RACE reads with MiXCR, one entry per CDR3 protein. In the table there are about 1,600,000 distinct CDR3 sequences, about 43% of which are singletons. Source material: blood. The receptors shown here come from a woman aged 18-29 years in good health. Both conserved end residues are part of each CDR3. The order of the fields is J gene, clone size, V gene, D gene, CDR3 protein, CDR3 DNA. D genes are given only for firm matches. Clone size appears in some rows only: once, few, many, or a class for an expanded clone.

j_call: TRBJ2-3
clone_size: few
v_call: TRBV12-3/TRBV12-4
d_call: TRBD1
cdr3_aa: CASSQGQGLRTQYF
cdr3_nt: TGTGCCAGCAGTCAAGGACAGGGATTAAGAACGCAGTATTTT

j_call: TRBJ2-7
clone_size: .
v_call: TRBV28
d_call: .
cdr3_aa: CASKKGLPYEQYF
cdr3_nt: TGTGCCAGCAAAAAGGGGCTACCCTACGAGCAGTACTTC

j_call: TRBJ2-7
clone_size: .
v_call: TRBV7-2
d_call: .
cdr3_aa: CASSPRENSYNEQYF
cdr3_nt: TGTGCCAGCAGCCCAAGGGAAAACTCCTACAATGAGCAGTACTTC

j_call: TRBJ2-1
clone_size: .
v_call: TRBV6-1
d_call: .
cdr3_aa: CASSDGFSYNEQFF
cdr3_nt: TGTGCCAGCAGTGACGGGTTCTCCTACAATGAGCAGTTCTTC

j_call: TRBJ2-3
clone_size: .
v_call: TRBV10-3
d_call: TRBD2
cdr3_aa: CAISQPGLAGGGTDTQYF
cdr3_nt: TGTGCCATCAGTCAGCCGGGACTAGCGGGGGGGGGCACAGATACGCAGTATTTT

j_call: TRBJ2-1
clone_size: .
v_call: TRBV25-1
d_call: .
cdr3_aa: CASSPYPGNEQFF
cdr3_nt: TGTGCCAGCAGTCCCTACCCGGGTAATGAGCAGTTCTTC

j_call: TRBJ2-7
clone_size: many
v_call: TRBV3-1
d_call: TRBD2
cdr3_aa: CASSRGLAGSYEQYF
cdr3_nt: TGTGCCAGCAGCCGCGGACTAGCGGGGTCCTACGAGCAGTACTTC

j_call: TRBJ2-4
clone_size: .
v_call: TRBV5-5
d_call: .
cdr3_aa: CASSHNGGTEIAKNIQYF
cdr3_nt: TGTGCCAGCAGCCACAATGGAGGGACAGAGATAGCCAAAAACATTCAGTACTTC

j_call: TRBJ2-7
clone_size: .
v_call: TRBV6-1
d_call: .
cdr3_aa: CASGLRDTYEQYF
cdr3_nt: TGTGCCAGCGGTCTCCGGGACACGTACGAGCAGTACTTC

j_call: TRBJ2-1
clone_size: .
v_call: TRBV3-1
d_call: TRBD1
cdr3_aa: CASSPGTVPNEQFF
cdr3_nt: TGTGCCAGCAGCCCGGGGACAGTTCCAAATGAGCAGTTCTTC

j_call: TRBJ2-3
clone_size: .
v_call: TRBV7-6
d_call: .
cdr3_aa: CASSLAQDRPDTQYF
cdr3_nt: TGTGCCAGCAGCTTAGCCCAGGATCGACCAGATACGCAGTATTTT

j_call: TRBJ1-2
clone_size: .
v_call: TRBV12-5
d_call: TRBD1
cdr3_aa: CASGLGTGFGYGYTF
cdr3_nt: TGTGCTAGTGGTTTGGGGACAGGGTTCGGCTATGGCTACACCTTC

j_call: TRBJ2-3
clone_size: few
v_call: TRBV7-2
d_call: TRBD2
cdr3_aa: CASSLLAGGADTQYF
cdr3_nt: TGTGCCAGCAGCTTACTAGCGGGGGGGGCAGATACGCAGTATTTT

j_call: TRBJ2-3
clone_size: .
v_call: TRBV2
d_call: .
cdr3_aa: CASRKARYSTDTQYF
cdr3_nt: TGTGCCAGCCGCAAGGCCCGTTATAGCACAGATACGCAGTATTTT

j_call: TRBJ2-3
clone_size: .
v_call: TRBV21-1
d_call: .
cdr3_aa: CASSKWDLPDTQYF
cdr3_nt: TGTGCCAGCAGCAAATGGGACCTACCGGATACGCAGTATTTT

j_call: TRBJ2-7
clone_size: .
v_call: TRBV29-1
d_call: .
cdr3_aa: CSAGAPDSYEQYF
cdr3_nt: TGCAGCGCTGGGGCCCCAGATTCCTACGAGCAGTACTTC

j_call: TRBJ2-3
clone_size: .
v_call: TRBV12-3/TRBV12-4
d_call: .
cdr3_aa: CASSLGGISADTEYF
cdr3_nt: TGTGCCAGCAGTTTAGGCGGGATAAGCGCAGATACGGAATATTTT

j_call: TRBJ2-7
clone_size: few
v_call: TRBV7-9
d_call: TRBD2
cdr3_aa: CASSRRGGLAGGREQYF
cdr3_nt: TGTGCCAGCAGCCGACGAGGAGGACTAGCGGGAGGTCGGGAGCAGTACTTC

j_call: TRBJ2-1
clone_size: few
v_call: TRBV27
d_call: .
cdr3_aa: CASSLKGLAGEEQFF
cdr3_nt: TGTGCCAGCAGTTTAAAGGGTCTAGCTGGTGAGGAGCAGTTCTTC

j_call: TRBJ2-3
clone_size: once
v_call: TRBV12-3/TRBV12-4
d_call: .
cdr3_aa: CASKLWGSSADTQYF
cdr3_nt: TGTGCCAGCAAACTCTGGGGGAGTAGCGCAGATACGCAGTATTTT

j_call: TRBJ2-7
clone_size: few
v_call: TRBV20-1
d_call: .
cdr3_aa: CSAEESSYEQYF
cdr3_nt: TGCAGTGCTGAAGAGAGCTCCTACGAGCAGTACTTC

j_call: TRBJ2-7
clone_size: .
v_call: TRBV6-1
d_call: .
cdr3_aa: CACGPTYEQYF
cdr3_nt: TGTGCCTGCGGGCCGACCTACGAGCAGTACTTC

j_call: TRBJ1-1
clone_size: .
v_call: TRBV24-1
d_call: .
cdr3_aa: CATSQPPNTEAFF
cdr3_nt: TGTGCCACCAGTCAACCTCCGAACACTGAAGCTTTCTTT

j_call: TRBJ1-1
clone_size: .
v_call: TRBV14
d_call: .
cdr3_aa: CASSLRETGPEALF
cdr3_nt: TGTGCCAGCAGCCTAAGGGAGACGGGGCCTGAAGCTTTGTTT

j_call: TRBJ2-1
clone_size: .
v_call: TRBV20-1
d_call: TRBD2
cdr3_aa: CSARTSGGAGSSGEQFF
cdr3_nt: TGCAGTGCTAGGACTAGCGGGGGGGCGGGCAGCAGTGGTGAGCAGTTCTTC

j_call: TRBJ2-1
clone_size: .
v_call: TRBV6-1
d_call: TRBD2
cdr3_aa: CASIRTSGANEQFF
cdr3_nt: TGTGCCAGCATCCGTACTAGCGGGGCAAATGAGCAGTTCTTC

j_call: TRBJ2-7
clone_size: .
v_call: TRBV2
d_call: .
cdr3_aa: CASSDGGERGEQYF
cdr3_nt: TGTGCCAGCAGTGATGGAGGGGAACGGGGCGAGCAGTACTTC

j_call: TRBJ2-3
clone_size: .
v_call: TRBV5-5
d_call: .
cdr3_aa: CASSVEGVTDTQYF
cdr3_nt: TGTGCCAGCAGCGTGGAGGGGGTTACAGATACGCAGTATTTT

j_call: TRBJ1-2
clone_size: .
v_call: TRBV4-2
d_call: .
cdr3_aa: CASSQEDRSANYGYTF
cdr3_nt: TGTGCCAGCAGCCAAGAAGACAGATCCGCTAACTATGGCTACACCTTC

j_call: TRBJ2-3
clone_size: .
v_call: TRBV5-1
d_call: .
cdr3_aa: CASTPEGRPTDTQYF
cdr3_nt: TGCGCCAGCACCCCGGAGGGGCGTCCCACAGATACGCAGTATTTT

j_call: TRBJ2-5
clone_size: .
v_call: TRBV2
d_call: TRBD1
cdr3_aa: CASFPGGRCGQETQYF
cdr3_nt: TGTGCCAGCTTCCCAGGGGGCCGCTGTGGGCAAGAGACCCAGTACTTC

j_call: TRBJ2-1
clone_size: .
v_call: TRBV1
d_call: .
cdr3_aa: CTSSQTGLAGGEEQFF
cdr3_nt: TGCACCAGCAGCCAAACTGGACTAGCGGGAGGCGAAGAGCAGTTCTTC

j_call: TRBJ2-5
clone_size: few
v_call: TRBV29-1
d_call: TRBD1
cdr3_aa: CSAGQGKGETQYF
cdr3_nt: TGCAGCGCCGGACAGGGGAAGGGAGAGACCCAGTACTTC

j_call: TRBJ1-2
clone_size: .
v_call: TRBV11-2
d_call: TRBD1
cdr3_aa: CASGGQAAYGYTF
cdr3_nt: TGTGCCAGCGGCGGACAGGCCGCATATGGCTACACCTTC

j_call: TRBJ1-1
clone_size: once
v_call: TRBV11-1
d_call: .
cdr3_aa: CASSSEGGRTEAFF
cdr3_nt: TGTGCCAGCAGCTCGGAAGGGGGTCGCACTGAAGCTTTCTTT

j_call: TRBJ2-3
clone_size: few
v_call: TRBV4-1
d_call: .
cdr3_aa: CASSQAPAVGRGTDTQYF
cdr3_nt: TGCGCCAGCAGCCAAGCCCCCGCCGTTGGAAGGGGGACAGATACGCAGTATTTT

j_call: TRBJ1-6
clone_size: .
v_call: TRBV4-1
d_call: .
cdr3_aa: CASSQEGGTIYNSPLHF
cdr3_nt: TGCGCCAGCAGCCAAGAAGGAGGGACGATCTATAATTCACCCCTCCACTTT

j_call: TRBJ2-2
clone_size: few
v_call: TRBV29-1
d_call: .
cdr3_aa: CSVEGMNTGELFF
cdr3_nt: TGCAGCGTTGAGGGCATGAACACCGGGGAGCTGTTTTTT

j_call: TRBJ1-1
clone_size: .
v_call: TRBV27
d_call: .
cdr3_aa: CASSLSPIKLQGEAFF
cdr3_nt: TGTGCCAGCAGTTTATCCCCGATTAAGCTCCAGGGGGAAGCTTTCTTT

j_call: TRBJ2-7
clone_size: .
v_call: TRBV4-1
d_call: .
cdr3_aa: CASSQELGESYEQYF
cdr3_nt: TGCGCCAGCAGCCAAGAGCTTGGTGAGTCCTACGAGCAGTACTTC

j_call: TRBJ1-2
clone_size: .
v_call: TRBV5-1
d_call: .
cdr3_aa: CASSLDRANGYTF
cdr3_nt: TGCGCCAGCAGCTTGGACAGGGCTAATGGCTACACCTTC

j_call: TRBJ2-1
clone_size: .
v_call: TRBV2
d_call: TRBD2
cdr3_aa: CASSEQLAEYNEQFF
cdr3_nt: TGTGCCAGCAGTGAACAACTAGCGGAGTACAATGAGCAGTTCTTC

j_call: TRBJ2-7
clone_size: few
v_call: TRBV4-1
d_call: .
cdr3_aa: CASSQTNGFEQYF
cdr3_nt: TGCGCCAGCAGCCAGACTAACGGATTCGAGCAGTACTTC

j_call: TRBJ2-5
clone_size: few
v_call: TRBV28
d_call: .
cdr3_aa: CASSLSPAPQETQYF
cdr3_nt: TGTGCCAGCAGTTTGAGTCCCGCTCCCCAAGAGACCCAGTACTTC

j_call: TRBJ2-5
clone_size: .
v_call: TRBV4-1
d_call: .
cdr3_aa: CASRREGTGNRQETQYF
cdr3_nt: TGCGCCAGCAGACGGGAGGGGACAGGTAACCGTCAAGAGACCCAGTACTTC

j_call: TRBJ2-7
clone_size: .
v_call: TRBV6-6
d_call: TRBD2
cdr3_aa: CASGLAGGSYEQYF
cdr3_nt: TGTGCCAGCGGGCTAGCGGGAGGCTCCTACGAGCAGTACTTC

j_call: TRBJ2-3
clone_size: few
v_call: TRBV7-2
d_call: .
cdr3_aa: CASSSHTGLPYF
cdr3_nt: TGTGCCAGCAGCTCGCACACGGGACTTCCGTATTTT

j_call: TRBJ2-1
clone_size: few
v_call: TRBV29-1
d_call: .
cdr3_aa: CSVGSTEQFF
cdr3_nt: TGCAGCGTTGGGAGTACTGAGCAGTTCTTC

j_call: TRBJ1-3
clone_size: .
v_call: TRBV5-1
d_call: TRBD1
cdr3_aa: CASSLEGQGSSGNTIYF
cdr3_nt: TGCGCCAGCAGCTTGGAGGGACAGGGGAGCTCTGGAAACACCATATATTTT

j_call: TRBJ2-1
clone_size: .
v_call: TRBV20-1
d_call: .
cdr3_aa: CSARGILEGWEYNEQFF
cdr3_nt: TGCAGTGCTAGAGGGATACTGGAGGGGTGGGAATACAATGAGCAGTTCTTC

j_call: TRBJ2-3
clone_size: .
v_call: TRBV5-8
d_call: .
cdr3_aa: CASSPGSGRYTDTQYF
cdr3_nt: TGTGCCAGCAGCCCGGGAAGCGGGCGGTACACAGATACGCAGTATTTT

j_call: TRBJ1-2
clone_size: .
v_call: TRBV20-1
d_call: .
cdr3_aa: CSAIRPYNYGYTF
cdr3_nt: TGCAGTGCTATCCGGCCCTATAACTATGGCTACACCTTC